This T cell receptor (beta chain) was documented in a study of T cells after somatic rescue of genetic block. The CDR3 totals 15 residues. Germline V CDR1 and CDR2: MNHEY, SMNVEV (reference sequence). V dropped 3 bases and J dropped 7; count of bases not matched to a gene: 10. The assay was immunoSEQ multiplex PCR, and TCRdb's table has in-frame clones only and misses some. The sample has roughly 92,000 clones, more than 80% seen once. The J gene is TRBJ1-2, the V gene TRBV27; TRBD1 matches at 8 bases. Sequencing input: peripheral blood mononuclear cells (PBMCs). The source is a woman under 30. Here the CDR3 reads CASSFRGGQVLGYTF. The CDR3 DNA reads as TGTGCCAGCAGTTTTCGGGGGGGACAGGTCCTTGGCTACACCTTC.